This T cell receptor (beta chain) was profiled in a study of identical twins. Ten or more counts support this clonotype. In every case, the donor was a healthy Caucasian. CDR1 is MNHEY and CDR2 is SMNVEV in the germline V gene (reference sequence). The J segment lost 8 bases and the V segment lost 5 bases, leaving 8 bases of the junction unmatched. This CDR3 region has 14 residues. TCRdb ran MiXCR on the 5' RACE reads and lists one entry per CDR3 protein. Among around 1.7 million distinct CDR3 sequences listed, about 30% were seen once. Sequenced input: cord blood. The chain uses TRBV27 and TRBJ2-4; 8 positions match TRBD1. This TCR derives from a newborn girl in good health. The CDR3 DNA is TGTGCCAGCAGTCCACGACAGGGGATATACATTCAGTACTTC. Its protein is CASSPRQGIYIQYF.